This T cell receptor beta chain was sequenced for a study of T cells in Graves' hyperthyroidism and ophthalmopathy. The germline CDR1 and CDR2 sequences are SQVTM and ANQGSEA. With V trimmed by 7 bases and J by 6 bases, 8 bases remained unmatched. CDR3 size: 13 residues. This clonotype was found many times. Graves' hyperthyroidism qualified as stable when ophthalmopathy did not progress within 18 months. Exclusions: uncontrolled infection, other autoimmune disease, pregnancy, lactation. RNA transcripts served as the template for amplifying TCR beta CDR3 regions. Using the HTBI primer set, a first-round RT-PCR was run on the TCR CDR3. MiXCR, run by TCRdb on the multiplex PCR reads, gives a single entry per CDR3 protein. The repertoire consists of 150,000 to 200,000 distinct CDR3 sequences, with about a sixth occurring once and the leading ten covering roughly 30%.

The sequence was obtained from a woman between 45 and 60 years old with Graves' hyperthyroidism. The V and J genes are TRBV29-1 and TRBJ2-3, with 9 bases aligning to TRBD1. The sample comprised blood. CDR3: CSGYRGRADTQYF. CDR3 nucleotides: TGCAGCGGATACAGGGGGCGAGCGGATACGCAGTATTTT.